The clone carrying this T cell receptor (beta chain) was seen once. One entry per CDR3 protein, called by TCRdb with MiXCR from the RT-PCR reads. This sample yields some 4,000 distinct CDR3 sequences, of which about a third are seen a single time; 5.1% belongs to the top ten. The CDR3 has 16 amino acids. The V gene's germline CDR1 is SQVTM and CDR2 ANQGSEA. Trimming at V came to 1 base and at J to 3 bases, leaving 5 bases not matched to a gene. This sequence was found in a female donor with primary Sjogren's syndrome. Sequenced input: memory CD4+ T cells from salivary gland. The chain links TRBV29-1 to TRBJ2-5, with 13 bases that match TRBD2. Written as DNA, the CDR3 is TGCAGCGTTGAAGGGACTAGCGGGGGCCTCGAAGAGACCCAGTACTTC. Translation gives CSVEGTSGGLEETQYF. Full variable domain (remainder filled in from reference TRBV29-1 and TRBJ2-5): SAVISQKPSRDICQRGTSLTIQCQVDSQVTMMFWYRQQPGQSLTLIATANQGSEATYESGFVIDKFPISRPNLTFSTLTVSNMSPEDSSIYLCSVEGTSGGLEETQYFGPGTRLLVL.